Listed below are T cell receptor beta chains from one sample, sequenced in a study. TCRdb ran MiXCR on the 5' RACE reads and lists one entry per CDR3 protein. Altogether some 60,000 distinct CDR3 sequences are present, approximately 31% being singletons, with the ten largest covering roughly 2.5%. The sample taken for sequencing was tumor-infiltrating naive CD4+ T cells sorted from the breast tumor. These receptors all stem from a female donor with breast cancer. Each CDR3 is given without its conserved first and last residue. The order of the fields is J gene, V gene, CDR3 protein.

>TRBJ1-5|TRBV7-2
ASSLAKYQPQH
>TRBJ2-2|TRBV5-1
ASSRTEPNTGELF
>TRBJ1-1|TRBV9
ASSVHFLGTEAF
>TRBJ2-2|TRBV2
ASIPGGQNTGELF
>TRBJ1-2|TRBV6-5
ASSYSPGLANYGYT
>TRBJ1-3|TRBV20-1
SAKSIGNTIY
>TRBJ2-1|TRBV10-2
ASSPQGGAYNEQF
>TRBJ1-1|TRBV5-1
ASSLAAGTGGGTEAF
>TRBJ1-2|TRBV20-1
SARGGNGYT
>TRBJ2-3|TRBV7-2
TSSPNTDSDTQY
>TRBJ1-1|TRBV24-1
ATGAPWGVNTEAF
>TRBJ2-5|TRBV9
ASSPSSGRPQETQY
>TRBJ2-1|TRBV7-2
ASSYLAGMNNEQF
>TRBJ2-7|TRBV5-1
ASSLSVTGGLSSYEQY
>TRBJ2-2|TRBV29-1
SVGTSTGELF
>TRBJ2-1|TRBV5-5
ASSHRVNEQF
>TRBJ1-5|TRBV24-1
ASAGDWNQPQH
>TRBJ2-7|TRBV21-1
ASSKEGGATYEQY
>TRBJ2-2|TRBV14
ASSRQGGSTGELF
>TRBJ2-5|TRBV6-5
ASSYGTGSQETQY
>TRBJ1-6|TRBV5-4
ASSFAYNSPLH
>TRBJ1-2|TRBV5-1
ASSLDNRASYGYT
>TRBJ2-1|TRBV9
ASSVGNNEQF
>TRBJ2-3|TRBV7-6
ASSSSGSGTDTQY
>TRBJ1-5|TRBV6-5
ASSYQPTGAGQPQH
>TRBJ2-5|TRBV7-9
ASSATGLQETQY
>TRBJ1-1|TRBV5-1
ASSSPVETEAF
>TRBJ2-5|TRBV7-3
ASSPSSGGAVQY
>TRBJ2-3|TRBV4-1
ASSQGVAGASGSTDTQY
>TRBJ1-2|TRBV6-1
ASSEANAGGNYGYT
>TRBJ2-7|TRBV12-3/TRBV12-4
ASSSRRRDRLSYEQY
>TRBJ1-2|TRBV5-6
ASSQYLTGWYGYT
>TRBJ2-3|TRBV28
ASSTQVIAHSGPDTQY
>TRBJ2-6|TRBV6-1
ASRLDWANVLT
>TRBJ2-5|TRBV20-1
SASAVSETQY
>TRBJ2-7|TRBV4-2
ASSQVASPTSYEQY
>TRBJ2-3|TRBV11-2
ASSPRLAGVRQY
>TRBJ2-4|TRBV12-3/TRBV12-4
ASSFGGAENIQY
>TRBJ1-2|TRBV2
ASSEFATGWDYSYT
>TRBJ1-1|TRBV27
ASSLRDHRDAF
>TRBJ2-7|TRBV29-1
SVDFELIYEQY
>TRBJ1-2|TRBV25-1
ASSESDGVSVYGYT